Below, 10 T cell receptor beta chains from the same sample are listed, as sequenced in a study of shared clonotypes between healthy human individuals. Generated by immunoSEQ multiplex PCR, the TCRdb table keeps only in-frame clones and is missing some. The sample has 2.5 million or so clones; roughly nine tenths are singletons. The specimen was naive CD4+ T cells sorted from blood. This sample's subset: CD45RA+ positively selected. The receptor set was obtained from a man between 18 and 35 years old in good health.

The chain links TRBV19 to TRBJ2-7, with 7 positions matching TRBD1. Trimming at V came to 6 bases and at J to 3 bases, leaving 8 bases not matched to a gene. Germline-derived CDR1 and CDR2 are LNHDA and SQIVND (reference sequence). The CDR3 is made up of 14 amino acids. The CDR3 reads CASSPRDSFYEQYF. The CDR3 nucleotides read TGTGCCAGTAGCCCCCGGGACAGCTTCTACGAGCAGTACTTC.

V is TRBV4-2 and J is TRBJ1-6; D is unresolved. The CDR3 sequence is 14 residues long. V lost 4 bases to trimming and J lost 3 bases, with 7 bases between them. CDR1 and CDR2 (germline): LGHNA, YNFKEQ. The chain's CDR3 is CASSPPGYNSPLHF. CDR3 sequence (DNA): TGTGCCAGCAGCCCACCTGGCTATAATTCACCCCTCCACTTT.

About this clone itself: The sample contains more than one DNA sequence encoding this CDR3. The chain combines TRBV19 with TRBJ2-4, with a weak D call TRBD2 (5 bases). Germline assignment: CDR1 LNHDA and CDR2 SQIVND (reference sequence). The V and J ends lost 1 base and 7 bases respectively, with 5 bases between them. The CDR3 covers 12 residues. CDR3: CASSIGGNIQYF. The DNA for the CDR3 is TGTGCCAGTAGTATAGGAGGGAACATTCAGTACTTC.

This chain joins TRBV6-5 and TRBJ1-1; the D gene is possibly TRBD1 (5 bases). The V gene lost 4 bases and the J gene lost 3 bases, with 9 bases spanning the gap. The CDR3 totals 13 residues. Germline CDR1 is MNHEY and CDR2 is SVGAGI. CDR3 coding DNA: TGTGCCAGCAGTTTAGGGGTTTACACTGAAGCTTTCTTT. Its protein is CASSLGVYTEAFF.

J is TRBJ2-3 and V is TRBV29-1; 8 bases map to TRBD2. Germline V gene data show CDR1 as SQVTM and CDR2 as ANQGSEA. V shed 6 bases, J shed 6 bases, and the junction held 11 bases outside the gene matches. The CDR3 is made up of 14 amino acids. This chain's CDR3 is CSVEGGTSLDTQYF. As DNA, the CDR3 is TGCAGCGTGGAGGGAGGGACTAGTCTTGATACGCAGTATTTT.

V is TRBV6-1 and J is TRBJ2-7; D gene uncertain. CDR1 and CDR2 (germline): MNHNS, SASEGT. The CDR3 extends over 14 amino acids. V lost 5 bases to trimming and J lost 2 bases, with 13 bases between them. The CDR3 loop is CASSRTAFPYEQYF. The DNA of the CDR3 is TGTGCCAGCAGTCGGACCGCCTTCCCCTACGAGCAGTACTTC.

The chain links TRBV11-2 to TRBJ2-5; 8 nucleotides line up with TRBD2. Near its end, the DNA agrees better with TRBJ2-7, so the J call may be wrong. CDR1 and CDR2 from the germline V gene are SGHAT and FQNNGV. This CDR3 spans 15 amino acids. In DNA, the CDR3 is TGTGCCAGCAGCCCCGGGACTAGTAGAGGGGCCGAGCAGTACTTC. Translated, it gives CASSPGTSRGAEQYF.

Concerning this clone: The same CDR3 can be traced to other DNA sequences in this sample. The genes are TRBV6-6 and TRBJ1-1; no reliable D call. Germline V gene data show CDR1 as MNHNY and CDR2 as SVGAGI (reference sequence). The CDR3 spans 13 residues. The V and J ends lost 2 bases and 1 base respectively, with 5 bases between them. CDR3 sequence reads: CASSYLGNTEAFF. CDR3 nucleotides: TGTGCCAGCAGTTACCTAGGGAACACTGAAGCTTTCTTT.

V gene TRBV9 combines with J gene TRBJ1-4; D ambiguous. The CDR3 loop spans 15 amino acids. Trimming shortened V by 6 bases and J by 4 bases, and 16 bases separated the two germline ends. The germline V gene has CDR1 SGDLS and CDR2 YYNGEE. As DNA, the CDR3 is TGTGCCAGCACCGTTTTCGCGGCAGTTAATGAAAAACTGTTTTTT. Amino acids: CASTVFAAVNEKLFF.

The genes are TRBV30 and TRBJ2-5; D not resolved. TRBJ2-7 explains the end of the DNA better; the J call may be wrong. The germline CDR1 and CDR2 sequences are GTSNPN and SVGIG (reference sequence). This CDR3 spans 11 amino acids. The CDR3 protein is CAWSVLYEQYF. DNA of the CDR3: TGTGCCTGGAGTGTGCTCTACGAGCAGTACTTC.